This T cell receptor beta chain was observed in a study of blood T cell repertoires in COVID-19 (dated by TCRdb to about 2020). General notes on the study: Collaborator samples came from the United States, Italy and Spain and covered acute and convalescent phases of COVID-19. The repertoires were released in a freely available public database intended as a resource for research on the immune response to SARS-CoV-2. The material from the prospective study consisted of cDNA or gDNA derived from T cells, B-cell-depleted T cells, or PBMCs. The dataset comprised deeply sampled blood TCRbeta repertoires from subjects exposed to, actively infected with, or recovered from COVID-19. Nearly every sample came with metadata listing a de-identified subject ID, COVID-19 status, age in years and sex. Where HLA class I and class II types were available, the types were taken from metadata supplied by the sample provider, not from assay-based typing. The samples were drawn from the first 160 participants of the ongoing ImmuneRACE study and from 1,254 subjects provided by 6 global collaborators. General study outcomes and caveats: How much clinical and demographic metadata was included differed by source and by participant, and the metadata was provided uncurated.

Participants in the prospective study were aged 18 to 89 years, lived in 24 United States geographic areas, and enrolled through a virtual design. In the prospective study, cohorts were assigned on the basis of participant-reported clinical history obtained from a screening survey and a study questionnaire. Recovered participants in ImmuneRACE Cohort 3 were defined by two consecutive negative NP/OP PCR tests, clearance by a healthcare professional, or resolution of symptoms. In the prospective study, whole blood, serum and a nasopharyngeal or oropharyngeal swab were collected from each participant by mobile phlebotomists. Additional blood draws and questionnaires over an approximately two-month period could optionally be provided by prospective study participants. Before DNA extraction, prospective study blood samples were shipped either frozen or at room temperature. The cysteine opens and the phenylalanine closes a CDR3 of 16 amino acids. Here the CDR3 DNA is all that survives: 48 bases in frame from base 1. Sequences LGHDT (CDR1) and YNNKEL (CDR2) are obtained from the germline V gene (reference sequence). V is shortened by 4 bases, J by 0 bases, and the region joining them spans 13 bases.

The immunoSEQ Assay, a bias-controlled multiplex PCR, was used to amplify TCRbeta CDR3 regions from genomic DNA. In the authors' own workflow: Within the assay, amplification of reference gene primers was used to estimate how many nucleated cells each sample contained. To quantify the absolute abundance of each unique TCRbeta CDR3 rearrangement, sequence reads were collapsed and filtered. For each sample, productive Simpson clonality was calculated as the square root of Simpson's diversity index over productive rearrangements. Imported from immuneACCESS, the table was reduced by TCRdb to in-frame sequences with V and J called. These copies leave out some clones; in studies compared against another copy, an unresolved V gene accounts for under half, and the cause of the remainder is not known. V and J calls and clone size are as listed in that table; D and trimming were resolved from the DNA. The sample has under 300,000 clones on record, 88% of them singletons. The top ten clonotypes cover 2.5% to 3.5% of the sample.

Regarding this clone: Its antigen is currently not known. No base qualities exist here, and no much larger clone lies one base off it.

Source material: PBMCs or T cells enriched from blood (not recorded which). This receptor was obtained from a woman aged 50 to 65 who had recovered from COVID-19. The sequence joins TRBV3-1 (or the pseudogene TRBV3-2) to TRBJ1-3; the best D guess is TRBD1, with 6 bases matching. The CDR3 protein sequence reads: CASSLIGTTSGNTIYF. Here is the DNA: TGTGCCAGCAGCCTAATCGGGACAACCTCTGGAAACACCATATATTTT.